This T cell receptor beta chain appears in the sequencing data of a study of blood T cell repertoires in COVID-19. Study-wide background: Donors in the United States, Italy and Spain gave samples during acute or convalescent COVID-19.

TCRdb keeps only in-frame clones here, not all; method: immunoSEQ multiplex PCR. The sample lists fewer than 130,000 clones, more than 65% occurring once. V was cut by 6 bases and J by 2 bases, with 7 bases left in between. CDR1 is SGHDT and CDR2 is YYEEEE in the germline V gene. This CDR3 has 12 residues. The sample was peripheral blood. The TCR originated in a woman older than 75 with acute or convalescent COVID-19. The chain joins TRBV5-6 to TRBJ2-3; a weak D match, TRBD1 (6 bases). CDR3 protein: CASNRDTDTQYF. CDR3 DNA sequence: TGTGCCAGCAACAGGGACACAGATACGCAGTATTTT.